These T cell receptor beta chains were read from a single sample in a study of shared clonotypes between healthy human individuals. Libraries were prepared by immunoSEQ multiplex PCR; TCRdb keeps only in-frame clonotypes and omits some of them. The sample gives some 2.1 million clones, roughly 94% of which show up once; around 0.13% is in the top ten. The material sequenced was naive CD4+ T cells sorted from blood. The receptors here all came from a man between 18 and 29 years old in good health. The CDR3 runs from the conserved cysteine through the conserved F or W. D genes are given only for firm matches.

d_gene,j_gene,len,v_gene,CDR3nt,CDR3aa
TRBD1,TRBJ1-5,13,TRBV10-3,TGTGCCATCCGACAGGGGATTAATCAGCCCCAGCATTTT,CAIRQGINQPQHF
-,TRBJ2-1,14,TRBV6-5,TGTGCCACCGGAATGGACAGCTCCTACAATGAGCAGTTCTTC,CATGMDSSYNEQFF
-,TRBJ2-3,12,TRBV29-1,TGCAGCGTTGCCCAGAACACAGATACGCAGTATTTT,CSVAQNTDTQYF
TRBD2,TRBJ2-3,12,TRBV2,TGTGCCAGCCGGGGGGGCACAGATACGCAGTATTTT,CASRGGTDTQYF
TRBD1,TRBJ1-4,14,TRBV6-6,TGTGCCAGCAGGGGACAGGGCAAGGAAGAAAAACTGTTTTTT,CASRGQGKEEKLFF
-,TRBJ2-3,14,TRBV6-1,TGTGCCAGCAGTGAAGCGGACAACACAGATACGCAGTATTTT,CASSEADNTDTQYF
-,TRBJ2-7,15,TRBV10-3,TGTGCCATCAGTGAGGGGACAACGAGCTCCTACGAGCAGTACTTC,CAISEGTTSSYEQYF
TRBD2,TRBJ2-1,15,TRBV30,TGTGCCTGGAGAGGATCTAGCGGGAGTTACAATGAGCAGTTCTTC,CAWRGSSGSYNEQFF
-,TRBJ2-1,14,TRBV9,TGTGCCAGCAACGTAGAGGGACGAGGGGATGAGCAGTTCTTC,CASNVEGRGDEQFF
-,TRBJ2-2,15,TRBV9,TGTGCCAGCAGCGTAGCGAGCCCGAACACCGGGGAGCTGTTTTTT,CASSVASPNTGELFF
TRBD2,TRBJ2-7,12,TRBV19,TGTGCCAGTAGTATCTCGGGAGGGGAGCAGTACTTC,CASSISGGEQYF
TRBD2,TRBJ2-5,17,TRBV18,TGTGCCAGCTCTCCTACCCCGGGACTAGTATCCCAAACGACCCAGTACTTC,CASSPTPGLVSQTTQYF
TRBD1,TRBJ1-1,14,TRBV29-1,TGCAGCGTTGAAGGGGGCAGGGGGCGGACTGAAGCTTTCTTT,CSVEGGRGRTEAFF
-,TRBJ2-2,14,TRBV7-7,TGTGCTAGCAGCCCAACAGTGAACACCGGGGAGCTGTTTTTT,CASSPTVNTGELFF
-,TRBJ2-6,16,TRBV28,TGTGCCAGCAGCTCTGGTCGGGGCTCCGGGGCCAACGTCCTGACTTTC,CASSSGRGSGANVLTF
-,TRBJ2-5,13,TRBV5-8,TGTGCCAGCAGCTTGGGGACCCAAATGACCCAGTACTTC,CASSLGTQMTQYF
-,TRBJ2-2,12,TRBV28,TGTGCCAGCAGTTCCAATTCCGGGGAGCTGTTTTTT,CASSSNSGELFF
-,TRBJ1-2,14,TRBV5-4,TGTGCCAGCAGCTCGTCGGAGACAGATTATGGCTACACCTTC,CASSSSETDYGYTF